These T cell receptor beta chains were read from a single sample in a study of sequential checkpoint blockade in melanoma. Sequencing used immunoSEQ multiplex PCR; TCRdb keeps in-frame clones, though not all of them. The table has some 25,000 clones, about 72% seen once; the top ten hold 10% to 15%. The sample here was CD8+ T cells sorted from blood (inferred from file names), taken from a patient given nivolumab and ipilimumab in sequence. All receptors derive from a human donor with melanoma. Each CDR3 is given with its conserved first and last residue. The D gene is left open where the match is weak. Size values are once, few and many counts, or a class for expanded clones, and some rows have none.

CDR3nt: TGTGCCATCAGTGATGACGGGACTAGCGGGGGCCAAGAGACCCAGTACTTC
CDR3aa: CAISDDGTSGGQETQYF
abundance: .
d_gene: TRBD2
j_gene: TRBJ2-5
len: 17
v_gene: TRBV10-3

CDR3nt: TGTGCCAGCAGTTTATCCAGGGTATCAGGCTCACCCCTCCACTTT
CDR3aa: CASSLSRVSGSPLHF
abundance: .
d_gene: .
j_gene: TRBJ1-6
len: 15
v_gene: TRBV28

CDR3nt: TGCGCCAGCAGCAAAAGAGCGGGACTTTACAATGAGCAGTTCTTC
CDR3aa: CASSKRAGLYNEQFF
abundance: .
d_gene: TRBD2
j_gene: TRBJ2-1
len: 15
v_gene: TRBV5-1

CDR3nt: TGTGCCAGCAGCGCCACAGGGGGCCTGGGGGAAAAACTGTTTTTT
CDR3aa: CASSATGGLGEKLFF
abundance: .
d_gene: TRBD1
j_gene: TRBJ1-4
len: 15
v_gene: TRBV9

CDR3nt: TGCGCCAGCAGCCAGGGACTAGCAGATACGCAGTATTTT
CDR3aa: CASSQGLADTQYF
abundance: few
d_gene: TRBD2
j_gene: TRBJ2-3
len: 13
v_gene: TRBV4-3

CDR3nt: TGTGCCAGCAGCTTGGGAGTAGGGGACAGGGCCCCCGGTGAAGCTTTCTTT
CDR3aa: CASSLGVGDRAPGEAFF
abundance: few
d_gene: TRBD1
j_gene: TRBJ1-1
len: 17
v_gene: TRBV5-8

CDR3nt: TGTGCCAGCAGCCAGGTGGCGGGGGGAACAGATACGCAGTATTTT
CDR3aa: CASSQVAGGTDTQYF
abundance: .
d_gene: TRBD2
j_gene: TRBJ2-3
len: 15
v_gene: TRBV7-9

CDR3nt: TGTGCCAGCAGTTCCGGGTGGGGCCAGTCCACCTACGAGCAGTACTTC
CDR3aa: CASSSGWGQSTYEQYF
abundance: once
d_gene: .
j_gene: TRBJ2-7
len: 16
v_gene: TRBV6-6

CDR3nt: TGCGCCAGCAGCCAAGAAGGCCCCGGGACAGGGAGCTACGAGCAGTACTTC
CDR3aa: CASSQEGPGTGSYEQYF
abundance: medium-sized
d_gene: TRBD1
j_gene: TRBJ2-7
len: 17
v_gene: TRBV4-3

CDR3nt: TGTGCCAGCAGCCCCGAGGTCTATGGCTACACCTTC
CDR3aa: CASSPEVYGYTF
abundance: once
d_gene: .
j_gene: TRBJ1-2
len: 12
v_gene: TRBV7-9

CDR3nt: TGTGCCAGCAGCGAGGAGACCCCCCGCGATGAGCAGTTCTTC
CDR3aa: CASSEETPRDEQFF
abundance: few
d_gene: .
j_gene: TRBJ2-1
len: 14
v_gene: TRBV9

CDR3nt: TGCGCCAGCAGCCATCTTGACAGGGTGGGTCAGCCCCAGCATTTT
CDR3aa: CASSHLDRVGQPQHF
abundance: .
d_gene: TRBD1
j_gene: TRBJ1-5
len: 15
v_gene: TRBV4-1

CDR3nt: TGTGCCAGCAGCTTACGGCGGGGCTCCTACGAGCAGTACTTC
CDR3aa: CASSLRRGSYEQYF
abundance: .
d_gene: .
j_gene: TRBJ2-7
len: 14
v_gene: TRBV7-6

CDR3nt: TGCGCCAGCAGCCAAGGTAACCACCCGGGAGATACGCAGTATTTT
CDR3aa: CASSQGNHPGDTQYF
abundance: few
d_gene: .
j_gene: TRBJ2-3
len: 15
v_gene: TRBV5-5

CDR3nt: TGTGCCAGCAGGGGGCCGAACACTGAAGCTTTCTTT
CDR3aa: CASRGPNTEAFF
abundance: .
d_gene: .
j_gene: TRBJ1-1
len: 12
v_gene: TRBV7-9

CDR3nt: TGTGCCAGCAGTGAAGCCCAGGACCTTGCGGGCTCCTACGAGCAGTACTTC
CDR3aa: CASSEAQDLAGSYEQYF
abundance: .
d_gene: .
j_gene: TRBJ2-7
len: 17
v_gene: TRBV6-1

CDR3nt: TGTGCCAGCAGCCCTGGGACAGGATATCAGCCCCAGCATTTT
CDR3aa: CASSPGTGYQPQHF
abundance: .
d_gene: TRBD1
j_gene: TRBJ1-5
len: 14
v_gene: TRBV5-5

CDR3nt: TGTGCCTGGAGGGGAACCAGGGAAAATAATTCACCCCTCCACTTT
CDR3aa: CAWRGTRENNSPLHF
abundance: .
d_gene: .
j_gene: TRBJ1-6
len: 15
v_gene: TRBV30

CDR3nt: TGTGCCAGCAGTTACGAGGTTACCTATGGCTACACCTTC
CDR3aa: CASSYEVTYGYTF
abundance: .
d_gene: .
j_gene: TRBJ1-2
len: 13
v_gene: TRBV6-5

CDR3nt: TGTGCCAGCAGCGTAGCGGACTCCGACTATGGCTACACCTTC
CDR3aa: CASSVADSDYGYTF
abundance: .
d_gene: .
j_gene: TRBJ1-2
len: 14
v_gene: TRBV9

CDR3nt: TGTGCCAGCAGCTTAGGACTAGCGGTGGAGCAGTACTTC
CDR3aa: CASSLGLAVEQYF
abundance: .
d_gene: TRBD2
j_gene: TRBJ2-7
len: 13
v_gene: TRBV7-2

CDR3nt: TGCGCCAGCCAATGGTCGGGGATCACAGATACGCAGTATTTT
CDR3aa: CASQWSGITDTQYF
abundance: .
d_gene: .
j_gene: TRBJ2-3
len: 14
v_gene: TRBV5-1

CDR3nt: TGCGCCAGCAGCCAGAACGGGGGGAACTACAATGAGCAGTTCTTC
CDR3aa: CASSQNGGNYNEQFF
abundance: few
d_gene: TRBD2
j_gene: TRBJ2-1
len: 15
v_gene: TRBV4-1

CDR3nt: TGTGCCAGTAGTATAGTGGGGGCTCTCGGCTACACCTTC
CDR3aa: CASSIVGALGYTF
abundance: .
d_gene: .
j_gene: TRBJ1-2
len: 13
v_gene: TRBV19

CDR3nt: TGTGCCAGCTCACCACCGCTGACAGGGAAAATATATGGCTACACCTTC
CDR3aa: CASSPPLTGKIYGYTF
abundance: .
d_gene: TRBD1
j_gene: TRBJ1-2
len: 16
v_gene: TRBV18